This record looks at one TCR beta chain sequence and its context. In the source study's methods: Counts of nucleated cells, estimated from reference gene primer amplification, were obtained. Some clones are missing from TCRdb's copy, which holds only in-frame ones; the method was immunoSEQ multiplex PCR. That table gives V, J and clone size, and the DNA gave D and trimming. The sample lists some 220,000 clones; roughly 90% were seen once. These data are taken from a study of blood T cell repertoires in COVID-19. Across the study: From the United States, Italy and Spain came samples of acute and convalescent COVID-19.

With 5 bases removed from V and 5 bases from J, the gap between germline ends came to 16 bases. Germline CDR1 and CDR2: MNHEY and SVGAGI. The CDR3 is 15 amino acids. The chain combines TRBV6-5 with TRBJ2-1; perhaps TRBD2 as D (5 bases). The sequence was obtained from a woman in her forties with acute COVID-19. Input material: PBMCs or T cells enriched from blood (not recorded which). This chain's CDR3 is CASSTRTARDNEQFF. DNA for the CDR3: TGTGCCAGCAGTACCAGGACTGCGAGGGACAATGAGCAGTTCTTC.